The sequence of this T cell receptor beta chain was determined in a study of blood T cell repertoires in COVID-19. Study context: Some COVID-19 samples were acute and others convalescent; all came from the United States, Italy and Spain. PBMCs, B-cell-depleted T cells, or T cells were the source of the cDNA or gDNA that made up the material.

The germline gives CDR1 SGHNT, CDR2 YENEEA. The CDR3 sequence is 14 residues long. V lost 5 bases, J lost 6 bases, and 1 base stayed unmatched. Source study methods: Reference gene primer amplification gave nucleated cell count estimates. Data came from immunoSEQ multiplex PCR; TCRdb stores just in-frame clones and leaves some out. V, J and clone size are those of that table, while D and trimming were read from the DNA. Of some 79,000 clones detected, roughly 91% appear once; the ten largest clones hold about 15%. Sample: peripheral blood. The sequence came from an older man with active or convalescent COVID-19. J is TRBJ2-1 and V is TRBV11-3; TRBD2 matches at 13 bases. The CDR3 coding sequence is TGTGCCAGCAGCGGACTAGCGGGGGTCAATGAGCAGTTCTTC. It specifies CASSGLAGVNEQFF.